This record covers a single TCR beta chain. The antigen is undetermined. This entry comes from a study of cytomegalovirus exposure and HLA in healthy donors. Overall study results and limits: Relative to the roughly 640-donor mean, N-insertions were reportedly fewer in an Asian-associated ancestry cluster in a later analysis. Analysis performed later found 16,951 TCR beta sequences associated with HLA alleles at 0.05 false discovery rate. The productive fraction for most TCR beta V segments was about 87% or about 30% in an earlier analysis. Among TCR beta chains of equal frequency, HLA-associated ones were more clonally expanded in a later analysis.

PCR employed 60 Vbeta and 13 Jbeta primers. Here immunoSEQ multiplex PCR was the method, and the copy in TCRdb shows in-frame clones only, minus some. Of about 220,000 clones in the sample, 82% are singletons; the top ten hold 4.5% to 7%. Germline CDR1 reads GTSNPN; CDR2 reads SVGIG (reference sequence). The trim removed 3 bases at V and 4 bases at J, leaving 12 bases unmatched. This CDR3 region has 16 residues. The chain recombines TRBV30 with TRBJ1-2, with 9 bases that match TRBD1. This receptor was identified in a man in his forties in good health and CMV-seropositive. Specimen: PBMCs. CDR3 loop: CAWRRDRAMTGYGYTF. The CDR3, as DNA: TGTGCCTGGAGACGGGACAGGGCCATGACAGGCTATGGCTACACCTTC.